These 29 T cell receptor beta chains came from one sample sequenced in a study of cytomegalovirus exposure and HLA in healthy donors. Primers: 60 Vbeta forward and 13 Jbeta reverse. TCRdb keeps only in-frame clones here, not all; method: immunoSEQ multiplex PCR. The profile shows around 140,000 clones, 70% to 85% of them singletons. The sequenced material came from PBMCs. The source of these receptors is a male donor in good health and CMV-seronegative.

This chain connects TRBV7-2 to TRBJ1-5; D gene uncertain. Germline-derived CDR1 and CDR2 are SGHTA and FQGNSA. CDR3 length: 15 residues. V gave up 0 bases and J gave up 2 bases, with 8 bases separating them. The CDR3 DNA follows: TGTGCCAGCAGCTTAGCGATCGCAGGCAATCAGCCCCAGCATTTT. This encodes CASSLAIAGNQPQHF.

This chain joins TRBV15 and TRBJ1-2, with a weak D call TRBD1 (5 bases). This CDR3 is built from 16 residues. Trimming cost V 2 bases and J 4 bases, with 17 bases left between them. CDR1 and CDR2 from the germline V gene are LNHNV and YYDKDF (reference sequence). In DNA form, the CDR3 reads TGTGCCACCAGCAGAATGGTGGGGCAGAACCCCTATGGCTACACCTTC. It encodes CATSRMVGQNPYGYTF.

This chain links TRBV5-1 with TRBJ2-1; the D gene is possibly TRBD2 (5 bases). V was pared by 1 base and J by 1 base, with 12 bases between. This CDR3 is built from 16 residues. Per germline, CDR1 SGHRS and CDR2 YFSETQ. CDR3 coding DNA: TGCGCCAGCAGCTTGCCCGGGATGGGGTCCTACAATGAGCAGTTCTTC. This sequence encodes CASSLPGMGSYNEQFF.

The V gene is TRBV14, the J gene TRBJ1-6, with D perhaps TRBD1 (6 bases). This CDR3 has 15 residues. The V end was cut by 6 bases, the J end by 8 bases, with 17 bases between. Germline V gene data show CDR1 as SGHDN and CDR2 as FVKESK. The CDR3, as DNA: TGTGCCAGCAGGGTTACACAGGGTTCGGATTCACCCCTCCACTTT. Amino acid sequence: CASRVTQGSDSPLHF. The complete variable domain, with remaining parts taken from reference TRBV14 and TRBJ1-6, reads EAGVTQFPSHSVIEKGQTVTLRCDPISGHDNLYWYRRVMGKEIKFLLHFVKESKQDESGMPNNRFLAERTGGTYSTLKVQPAELEDSGVYFCASRVTQGSDSPLHFGNGTRLTVT.

The chain recombines TRBV13 with TRBJ2-3; 9 bases line up with TRBD2. Germline V gene sequence: CDR1 PRHDT, CDR2 FYEKMQ (reference sequence). V dropped 4 bases and J dropped 8; count of bases not matched to a gene: 19. This CDR3 region has 18 residues. The CDR3 DNA is TGTGCCAGCAGCTCCAGCCTGGAGGACTTAGCGGGAGTAGGTACGCAGTATTTT. This encodes CASSSSLEDLAGVGTQYF.

V is TRBV28 and J is TRBJ2-4, with D possibly being TRBD2 (6 bases). CDR1 is MDHEN, CDR2 SYDVKM, per germline. This CDR3 contains 14 residues. V was shortened by 3 bases and J by 0 bases, with 6 bases between the two germline ends. The CDR3 bases are TGTGCCAGCAGTTTGGGGGGAGCCAAAAACATTCAGTACTTC. Translating gives CASSLGGAKNIQYF. The variable domain in full, completed from reference TRBV28 and TRBJ2-4, reads DVKVTQSSRYLVKRTGEKVFLECVQDMDHENMFWYRQDPGLGLRLIYFSYDVKMKEKGDIPEGYSVSREKKERFSLILESASTNQTSMYLCASSLGGAKNIQYFGAGTRLSVL.

This rearrangement joins TRBV11-3 to TRBJ2-1; 8 nucleotides match TRBD2. The CDR3 has 14 residues. In germline, CDR1 is SGHNT, CDR2 YENEEA. V was pared by 5 bases and J by 6 bases, with 6 bases of the junction left unmatched. CDR3 bases: TGTGCCAGCAGCGGCCGTCGGGGGGGCAATGAGCAGTTCTTC. Translated: CASSGRRGGNEQFF.

The chain joins TRBV19 to TRBJ2-2; a weak D match, TRBD2 (5 bases). The CDR3 loop spans 15 amino acids. CDR1 and CDR2 from the germline V gene are LNHDA and SQIVND (reference sequence). Trimming removed 3 bases at V and 5 bases at J, with 13 bases between. DNA for the CDR3: TGTGCCAGTAGTATCGGCGCCCCGGGGACCGGGGAGCTGTTTTTT. This gives the protein CASSIGAPGTGELFF.

This sequence joins TRBV7-8 and TRBJ2-3; possible D gene TRBD1, 5 bases. V dropped 5 bases and J dropped 2 bases, with 11 bases sitting between them. This CDR3 has 14 residues. Germline V gene lookup returns CDR1 SGHVS and CDR2 FQNEAQ. This chain's CDR3 is CASSMQGVTDTQYF. The DNA for the CDR3 is TGTGCCAGCAGCATGCAGGGCGTCACAGATACGCAGTATTTT.

The rearrangement joins TRBV5-1 to TRBJ2-5; 9 positions agree with TRBD2. V was clipped by 3 bases and J by 4 bases; unmatched bases: 10. Germline loops: CDR1 SGHRS, CDR2 YFSETQ. The CDR3 spans 16 residues. The DNA of the CDR3 is TGCGCCAGCAGCTCACTCCCCCCGCGGGAGGGAGAGACCCAGTACTTC. Protein product: CASSSLPPREGETQYF.

The V and J genes are TRBV6-5 and TRBJ2-7, with D possibly TRBD1 on 6 matching bases. The germline V gene has CDR1 MNHEY and CDR2 SVGAGI. This CDR3 is built from 14 residues. V lost 7 bases, J lost 6 bases, and 19 bases lay in between. The CDR3 bases are TGTGCCAGCAAAAAGGGGGTCGACCCTCTCGAGCAGTACTTC. Protein sequence: CASKKGVDPLEQYF.

The J gene is TRBJ1-1, the V gene TRBV7-8; D is possibly TRBD1 (6 bases). The CDR3 length is 15 residues. The germline V and J ends were trimmed by 5 bases and 1 base, with 14 bases remaining between them. The germline CDR1 and CDR2 sequences are SGHVS and FQNEAQ. The CDR3 loop is CASSTTGGANTEAFF. DNA of the CDR3: TGTGCCAGCAGCACCACGGGGGGGGCGAACACTGAAGCTTTCTTT.

This chain connects TRBV19 to TRBJ1-5; D is ambiguous. This CDR3 is built from 14 residues. Germline assignment: CDR1 LNHDA and CDR2 SQIVND (reference sequence). The V end lost 4 bases, the J end lost 0 bases, and 7 bases lay between the germline ends. The CDR3 DNA reads as TGTGCCAGTAGTAGACGGAGTAGCAATCAGCCCCAGCATTTT. Translating it yields CASSRRSSNQPQHF.

The chain carries TRBV27 and TRBJ2-7; a weak D match, TRBD2 (6 bases). Germline-derived CDR1 and CDR2 are MNHEY and SMNVEV (reference sequence). The CDR3 contains 13 residues. Trimming took off 8 bases at V and 1 base at J, with 12 bases between the two ends. The CDR3 sequence is CASRSGPSYEQYF. CDR3 nucleotides: TGTGCCAGCCGGAGCGGGCCGTCCTACGAGCAGTACTTC.

This clone occurred once. The chain couples TRBV6-5 to TRBJ2-2; 10 bases agree with TRBD2. This CDR3 has 15 residues. CDR1 and CDR2 (germline): MNHEY, SVGAGI. Trimming took 6 bases from V and 9 from J; bases not matched to a gene: 10. The CDR3 coding sequence is TGTGCCAGCAGCTCCCCGGGTAGCGGGAGGCGGGAGCTGTTTTTT. The encoded protein is CASSSPGSGRRELFF.

This rearrangement joins TRBV9 to TRBJ2-1; D remains unclear. The CDR3 consists of 15 residues. Germline loops: CDR1 SGDLS, CDR2 YYNGEE. Trimming took off 3 bases at V and 0 bases at J, with 10 bases between the two ends. CDR3 nucleotide sequence: TGTGCCAGCAGCGCTTTAGTCGGCTCCTACAATGAGCAGTTCTTC. It encodes CASSALVGSYNEQFF.

The rearrangement uses TRBV19 and TRBJ1-2; D not resolved. Germline CDR1 is LNHDA and CDR2 is SQIVND (reference sequence). V lost 9 bases, J lost 7 bases, and 15 bases lay in between. CDR3 length equals 12 residues. DNA for the CDR3: TGTGCCAGCGCTTCAGGTGGAGGTGGCTACACCTTC. Amino acid sequence: CASASGGGGYTF. Complete variable domain (other parts from reference TRBV19 and TRBJ1-2): DGGITQSPKYLFRKEGQNVTLSCEQNLNHDAMYWYRQDPGQGLRLIYYSQIVNDFQKGDIAEGYSVSREKKESFPLTVTSAQKNPTAFYLCASASGGGGYTFGSGTRLTVV.

V gene TRBV13 combines with J gene TRBJ2-1; the match to TRBD2 covers 8 bases. Germline loops: CDR1 PRHDT, CDR2 FYEKMQ (reference sequence). The CDR3 is 14 residues long. J gave up 2 bases and V 5 bases, and 2 bases lay outside the gene matches. CDR3 DNA: TGTGCCAGCAGCAAGCGGGAGACCTACAATGAGCAGTTCTTC. Its protein is CASSKRETYNEQFF.

The chain employs TRBV7-3 and TRBJ2-2; no reliable D call. The CDR3 runs 12 residues. Germline CDR1 is SGHTA and CDR2 is FQGTGA. The ends were cut back, 7 bases at V and 7 bases at J, with 10 bases in the middle. The CDR3 sequence is CASKLNSGELFF. The CDR3 coding sequence is TGTGCCAGCAAACTTAATAGCGGGGAGCTGTTTTTT.

This chain links TRBV9 with TRBJ2-1; 8 bases match TRBD2. V was clipped by 1 base and J by 3 bases; unmatched bases: 3. Germline CDR1 is SGDLS and CDR2 is YYNGEE. The CDR3 extends over 15 amino acids. The CDR3 coding sequence is TGTGCCAGCAGCGTACGGCTAGCGGGCTACAATGAGCAGTTCTTC. This sequence encodes CASSVRLAGYNEQFF.

This rearrangement joins TRBV14 to TRBJ2-1, with 9 bases matching TRBD2. Trimming took 3 bases from V and 3 from J; bases not matched to a gene: 6. The CDR3 loop spans 16 amino acids. Germline CDR1 and CDR2: SGHDN and FVKESK. CDR3: CASSHLLAGVYNEQFF. CDR3 nucleotide sequence: TGTGCCAGCAGCCACCTTTTAGCGGGGGTCTACAATGAGCAGTTCTTC.

This clone was seen a few times. Other DNA sequences within the sample encode an identical CDR3. The chain employs TRBV7-9 and TRBJ2-3; D is ambiguous. This CDR3 is 14 amino acids long. V was clipped by 0 bases and J by 2 bases, with 6 bases between them. Germline CDR1 reads SEHNR; CDR2 reads FQNEAQ (reference sequence). CDR3: CASSLAASTDTQYF. DNA of the CDR3: TGTGCCAGCAGCTTAGCAGCCTCCACAGATACGCAGTATTTT.

The rearrangement uses TRBV27 and TRBJ1-1; D is uncertain. The V end was cut by 5 bases, the J end by 3 bases, with 13 bases between. The length of the CDR3 is 14 residues. Per the germline V gene, CDR1 is MNHEY and CDR2 is SMNVEV (reference sequence). CDR3 region: CASSILPQDTEAFF. The CDR3 DNA reads as TGTGCCAGCAGTATTCTCCCCCAGGACACTGAAGCTTTCTTT.

This sequence joins TRBV30 and TRBJ1-2; D is perhaps TRBD1 (5 bases). The germline gives CDR1 GTSNPN, CDR2 SVGIG (reference sequence). V lost 5 bases to trimming and J lost 4 bases, with 11 bases between them. The CDR3 sequence is 12 residues long. This CDR3 reads CAWGGLSYGYTF. The CDR3 DNA reads TGTGCCTGGGGGGGACTGAGCTATGGCTACACCTTC.

This chain joins TRBV5-6 and TRBJ1-1; 8 positions agree with TRBD1. V shed 3 bases, J shed 7 bases, and the junction held 8 bases outside the gene matches. Germline V CDR1 and CDR2: SGHDT, YYEEEE. This CDR3 has 14 amino acids. CDR3 sequence: CASSSDREGDEAFF. As DNA, the CDR3 is TGTGCCAGCAGCTCGGACAGGGAAGGAGATGAAGCTTTCTTT.

This chain connects TRBV25-1 to TRBJ2-7; maybe TRBD1 (5 bases). Per germline, CDR1 MGHDK and CDR2 SYGVNS. The V end was cut by 8 bases, the J end by 2 bases, with 16 bases between. The CDR3 contains 14 residues. CDR3 sequence reads: CASGASRTTYEQYF. In DNA, the CDR3 is TGTGCCAGCGGGGCGTCCCGAACCACCTACGAGCAGTACTTC.

The chain uses TRBV18 and TRBJ2-7, with TRBD2 identical over 12 bases. Germline-derived CDR1 and CDR2 are KGHSH and LQKENI. The trim removed 6 bases at V and 4 bases at J, leaving 7 bases unmatched. This CDR3 contains 15 residues. The CDR3 sequence is CASSASSGRGYEQYF. The CDR3 DNA is TGTGCCAGCTCGGCATCTAGCGGGAGGGGATACGAGCAGTACTTC.

This CDR3 reads CASSKVWQVYSNQPQHF. The CDR3 DNA follows: TGTGCCAGCAGCAAAGTGTGGCAGGTTTATAGCAATCAGCCCCAGCATTTT. The chain is built from TRBV21-1 and TRBJ1-5; the listed D gene, TRBD1, was not tested against the DNA. TRBV21-1 is designated a pseudogene. This CDR3 has 17 residues.

This chain links TRBV5-1 with TRBJ2-5; TRBD2 might be the D (5 bases). The CDR3 sequence is 15 residues long. Between the trimmed V and J ends, which lost 5 bases and 3 bases, there was a span of 17 bases. Germline CDR1 SGHRS, CDR2 YFSETQ. CDR3 protein: CASRITSGSEETQYF. The DNA for the CDR3 is TGCGCCAGCAGAATCACATCGGGATCCGAAGAGACCCAGTACTTC.